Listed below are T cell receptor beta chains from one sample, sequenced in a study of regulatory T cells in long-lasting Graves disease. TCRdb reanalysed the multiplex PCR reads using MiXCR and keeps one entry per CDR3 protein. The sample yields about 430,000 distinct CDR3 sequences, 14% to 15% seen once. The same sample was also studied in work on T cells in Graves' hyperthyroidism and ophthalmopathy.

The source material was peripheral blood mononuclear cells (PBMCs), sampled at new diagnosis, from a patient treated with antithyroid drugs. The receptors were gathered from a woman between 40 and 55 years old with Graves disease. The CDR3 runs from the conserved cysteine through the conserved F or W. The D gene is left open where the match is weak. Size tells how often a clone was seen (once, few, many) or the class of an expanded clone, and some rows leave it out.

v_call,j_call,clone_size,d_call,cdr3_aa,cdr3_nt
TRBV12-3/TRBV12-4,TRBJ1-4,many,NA,CASSLTGRTTNEKLFF,TGTGCCAGCAGTTTAACAGGGAGGACAACTAATGAAAAACTGTTTTTT
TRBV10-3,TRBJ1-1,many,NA,CAIMGREGTEAFF,TGTGCCATCATGGGGAGGGAAGGCACTGAAGCTTTCTTT
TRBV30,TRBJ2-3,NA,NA,CAWTTGTADTQYF,TGTGCCTGGACCACCGGGACTGCCGATACGCAGTATTTT
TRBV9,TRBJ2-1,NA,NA,CVSSVEYYNEQFF,TGTGTCAGCAGCGTAGAGTATTACAATGAGCAGTTCTTC
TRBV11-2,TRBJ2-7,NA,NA,CAGSHSYEQYF,TGTGCCGGCAGCCACTCCTACGAGCAGTACTTC
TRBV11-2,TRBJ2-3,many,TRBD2,CASSLVAGALDTQYF,TGTGCCAGCAGCTTAGTAGCGGGAGCCCTAGATACGCAGTATTTT
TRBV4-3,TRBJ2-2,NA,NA,CASSQGRDGFTGELFF,TGCGCCAGCAGCCAAGGGCGGGACGGTTTCACCGGGGAGCTGTTTTTT
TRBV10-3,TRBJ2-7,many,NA,CAISESGGSVYEQYF,TGTGCCATCAGCGAAAGTGGAGGGAGTGTGTACGAGCAGTACTTC
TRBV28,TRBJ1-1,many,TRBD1,CASIKVVGGLNTEAFF,TGTGCCAGCATTAAGGTAGTAGGGGGCCTGAACACTGAAGCTTTCTTT
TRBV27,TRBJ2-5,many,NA,CASSPRGYGETQYF,TGTGCCAGCAGTCCTCGGGGGTATGGAGAGACCCAGTACTTC
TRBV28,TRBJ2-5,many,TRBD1,CASSLGQGIETQYF,TGTGCCAGCAGCCTGGGACAGGGGATAGAGACCCAGTACTTC
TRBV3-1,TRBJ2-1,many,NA,CASSQWGEHDEQFF,TGTGCCAGCAGCCAATGGGGGGAGCACGATGAGCAGTTCTTC
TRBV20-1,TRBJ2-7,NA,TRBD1,CSANPPGTDSYEQYF,TGCAGTGCCAACCCGCCCGGGACAGACTCCTACGAGCAGTACTTC
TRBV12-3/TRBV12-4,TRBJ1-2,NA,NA,CASSLGHVYTF,TGTGCCAGCAGTTTGGGTCACGTCTACACCTTC
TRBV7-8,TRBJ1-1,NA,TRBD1,CASRPVGDRGPELMNTEAFF,TGTGCCAGCAGGCCTGTTGGGGACAGGGGGCCTGAGTTGATGAACACTGAAGCTTTCTTT
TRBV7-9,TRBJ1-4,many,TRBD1,CASSLAWDSSPPTNEKLFF,TGTGCCAGCAGCTTAGCGTGGGACAGCTCCCCTCCTACTAATGAAAAACTGTTTTTT
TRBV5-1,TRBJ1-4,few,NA,CASSSRSADEKLFF,TGCGCCAGCAGCTCCAGGTCCGCGGATGAAAAACTGTTTTTT
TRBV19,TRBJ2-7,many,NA,CASIHFRGYLNEQYF,TGTGCCAGTATCCACTTCCGGGGATATCTAAACGAGCAGTACTTC
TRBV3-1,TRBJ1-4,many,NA,CASSHRGPNEKLFF,TGTGCCAGCAGCCACCGTGGACCTAATGAAAAACTGTTTTTT
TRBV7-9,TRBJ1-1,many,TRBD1,CASSLDGGTGFTEAFF,TGTGCCAGCAGCTTAGATGGTGGGACAGGGTTCACTGAAGCTTTCTTT
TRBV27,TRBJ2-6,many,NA,CASSLQGPSGANVLTF,TGTGCCAGCAGCCTCCAGGGACCCTCTGGGGCCAACGTCCTGACTTTC
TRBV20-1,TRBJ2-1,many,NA,CSARSGSGEQFF,TGCAGTGCTAGGTCCGGTTCGGGTGAGCAGTTCTTC
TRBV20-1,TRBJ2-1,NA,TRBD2,CSARDSGIRSYNEQFF,TGCAGTGCTAGAGATAGCGGGATTAGGTCCTACAATGAGCAGTTCTTC
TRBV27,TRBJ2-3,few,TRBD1,CASSPLTGTDTQYF,TGTGCCAGCAGTCCCCTGACAGGGACAGATACGCAGTATTTT
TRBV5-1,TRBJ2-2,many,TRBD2,CASSLWRAGGSGELFF,TGCGCCAGCAGCTTATGGCGAGCGGGAGGGTCCGGGGAGCTGTTTTTT
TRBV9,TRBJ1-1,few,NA,CATLAGEAFF,TGTGCCACCCTTGCGGGAGAAGCTTTCTTT
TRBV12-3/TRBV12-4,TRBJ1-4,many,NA,CASSPLALTNEKLFF,TGTGCCAGCTCCCCTCTCGCCTTAACTAATGAAAAACTGTTTTTT
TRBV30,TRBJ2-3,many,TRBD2,CAWSGTSNTDTQYF,TGTGCCTGGAGCGGGACTAGTAACACAGATACGCAGTATTTT
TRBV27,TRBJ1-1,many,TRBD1,CASSMKQGIAEAFF,TGTGCCAGCAGTATGAAACAGGGGATCGCTGAAGCTTTCTTT
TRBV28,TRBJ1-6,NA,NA,CASSLSGAKTYNSPLHF,TGTGCCAGCAGTTTATCGGGGGCTAAGACCTATAATTCACCCCTCCACTTT
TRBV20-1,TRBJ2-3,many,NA,CSASGRGASTDTQYF,TGCAGTGCTAGTGGCCGGGGAGCCAGCACAGATACGCAGTATTTT
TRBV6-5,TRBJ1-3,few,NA,CASSYSPRVSGNTIYF,TGTGCCAGCAGTTACTCCCCCCGGGTCTCTGGAAACACCATATATTTT
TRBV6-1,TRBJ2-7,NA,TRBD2,CASSIEKRDLSYEQYF,TGTGCCAGCAGTATAGAAAAGCGGGATCTCTCCTACGAGCAGTACTTC
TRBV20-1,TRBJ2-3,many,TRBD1,CSAIRQGSDTQYF,TGCAGTGCTATTAGACAGGGATCAGATACGCAGTATTTT
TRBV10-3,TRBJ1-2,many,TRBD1,CAIGKDRNYGYTF,TGTGCCATCGGGAAGGACAGGAACTATGGCTACACCTTC
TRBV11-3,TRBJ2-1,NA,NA,CASNSRGGTLNEQFF,TGTGCCAGCAACTCCAGGGGGGGTACTCTCAATGAGCAGTTCTTC
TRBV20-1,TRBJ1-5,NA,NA,CSAQDGLGQPQHF,TGCAGTGCCCAAGACGGGCTGGGTCAGCCCCAGCATTTT
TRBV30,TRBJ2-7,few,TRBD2,CAWSVGLAASHEQYF,TGTGCCTGGAGTGTGGGACTAGCGGCTTCCCACGAGCAGTACTTC
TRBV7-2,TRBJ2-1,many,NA,CASSLEGGQYNEQFF,TGTGCCAGCAGCTTAGAGGGGGGCCAATACAATGAGCAGTTCTTC
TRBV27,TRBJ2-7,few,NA,CASSLEGTASYYEQYF,TGTGCCAGCAGTTTGGAGGGGACCGCTAGTTACTACGAGCAGTACTTC
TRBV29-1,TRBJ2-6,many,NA,CSAQAGANVLTF,TGCAGCGCCCAGGCTGGGGCCAACGTCCTGACTTTC
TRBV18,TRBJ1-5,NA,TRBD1,CASSKGTGPQPQHF,TGTGCCAGCTCGAAGGGGACAGGTCCTCAGCCCCAGCATTTT
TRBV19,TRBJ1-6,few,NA,CASHPGINSPLHF,TGTGCCAGCCACCCGGGTATCAATTCACCCCTCCACTTT
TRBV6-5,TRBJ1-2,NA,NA,CASSYSLQAYGYTF,TGTGCCAGCAGTTACTCATTACAGGCTTATGGCTACACCTTC
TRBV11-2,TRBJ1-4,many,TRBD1,CASSADDRDFRKLFF,TGTGCCAGCAGCGCGGACGACAGGGACTTCAGGAAACTGTTTTTT
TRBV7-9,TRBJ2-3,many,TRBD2,CASSRTSGRSNTDTQYF,TGTGCCAGCAGCCGAACTAGCGGGAGGTCCAACACAGATACGCAGTATTTT
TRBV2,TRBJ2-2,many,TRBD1,CASSPRTGSSGELFF,TGTGCCAGCAGCCCGAGGACAGGGAGTAGCGGGGAGCTGTTTTTT
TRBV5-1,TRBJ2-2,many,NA,CASSLSVRGAGELFF,TGCGCCAGCAGCTTGTCGGTCAGGGGCGCCGGGGAGCTGTTTTTT